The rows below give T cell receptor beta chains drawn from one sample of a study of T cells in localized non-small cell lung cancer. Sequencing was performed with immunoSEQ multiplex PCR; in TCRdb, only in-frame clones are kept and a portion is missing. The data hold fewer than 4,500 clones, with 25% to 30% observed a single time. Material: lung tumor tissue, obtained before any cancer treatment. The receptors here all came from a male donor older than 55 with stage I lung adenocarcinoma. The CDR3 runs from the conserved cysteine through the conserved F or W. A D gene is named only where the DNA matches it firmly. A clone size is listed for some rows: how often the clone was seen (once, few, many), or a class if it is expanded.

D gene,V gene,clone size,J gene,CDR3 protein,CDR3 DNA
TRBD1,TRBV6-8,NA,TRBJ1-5,CASSSLGQGVNQPQHF,TGTGCCAGCAGTTCCCTGGGACAGGGGGTGAATCAGCCCCAGCATTTT
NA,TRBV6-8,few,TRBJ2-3,CASSEVRSSSTDTQYF,TGTGCCAGCAGTGAGGTCAGATCGTCTAGCACAGATACGCAGTATTTT
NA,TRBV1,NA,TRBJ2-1,CASSQEKGTRNEQFF,TGCGCCAGCAGCCAAGAGAAGGGGACTCGCAATGAGCAGTTCTTC
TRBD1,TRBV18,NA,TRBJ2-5,CASSPPPTGETQYF,TGTGCCAGCTCACCGCCTCCGACAGGGGAGACCCAGTACTTC
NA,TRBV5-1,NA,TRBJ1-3,CASSESSPRSGNTIYF,TGCGCCAGCAGTGAGTCTTCGCCTCGGTCTGGAAACACCATATATTTT
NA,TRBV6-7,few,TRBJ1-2,CASSVNYGYTF,TGTGCCAGCAGCGTTAACTATGGCTACACCTTC
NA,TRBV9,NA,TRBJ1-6,CASSVQGSSLHF,TGTGCCAGCAGCGTTCAAGGTTCATCCCTCCACTTT
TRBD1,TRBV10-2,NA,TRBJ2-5,CASSSSRGQAETQYF,TGCGCCAGCAGTTCCTCGAGGGGACAGGCCGAGACCCAGTACTTC
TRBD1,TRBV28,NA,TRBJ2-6,CAIRQGRSGANVLTF,TGTGCCATCCGACAGGGCCGCTCTGGGGCCAACGTCCTGACTTTC
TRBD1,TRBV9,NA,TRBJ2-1,CASSPTGGSYNEQFF,TGTGCCAGCAGCCCCACAGGGGGCTCCTACAATGAGCAGTTCTTC
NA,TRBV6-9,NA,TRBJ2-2,CASSFSFTGEAGELFF,TGTGCCAGCAGTTTTTCCTTTACAGGGGAGGCCGGGGAGCTGTTTTTT
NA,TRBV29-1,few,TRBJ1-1,CSAGEGENTEAFF,TGCAGCGCCGGGGAGGGGGAGAACACTGAAGCTTTCTTT
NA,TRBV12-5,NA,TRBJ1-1,CASTNDVDEAFF,TGTGCCAGCACCAACGACGTGGATGAAGCTTTCTTT
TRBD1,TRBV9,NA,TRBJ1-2,CASSAGTGVGYGYTF,TGTGCCAGCAGCGCAGGGACAGGGGTGGGCTATGGCTACACCTTC
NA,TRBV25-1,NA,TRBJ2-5,CASSPLTAAQETQYF,TGTGCCAGCAGCCCGCTTACAGCTGCCCAAGAGACCCAGTACTTC
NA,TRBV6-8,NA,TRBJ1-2,CASSSLLRGSYGYTF,TGTGCCAGCAGTTCCCTCCTTCGGGGAAGCTATGGCTACACCTTC
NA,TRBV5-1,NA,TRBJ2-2,CASSLDGSYTGELFF,TGCGCCAGCAGCTTGGATGGGTCGTACACCGGGGAGCTGTTTTTT
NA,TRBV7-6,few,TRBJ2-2,CASSLRRQDGELFF,TGTGCCAGCAGCTTGAGGAGACAGGACGGGGAGCTGTTTTTT
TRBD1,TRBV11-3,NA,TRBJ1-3,CASSDLRTGTITIYF,TGTGCCAGCAGCGATTTACGGACAGGGACAATCACCATATATTTT
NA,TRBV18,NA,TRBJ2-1,CASSPMSGGGFYNEQFF,TGTGCCAGCTCACCAATGAGTGGCGGGGGCTTCTACAATGAGCAGTTCTTC
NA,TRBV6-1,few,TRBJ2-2,CASSEGNTGELFF,TGTGCCAGCAGTGAAGGTAACACCGGGGAGCTGTTTTTT
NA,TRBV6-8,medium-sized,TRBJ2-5,CASKGGQQETQYF,TGTGCCTCCAAGGGGGGACAACAAGAGACCCAGTACTTC
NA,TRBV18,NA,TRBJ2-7,CASSLEQGSEQYF,TGTGCCAGCTCATTAGAACAGGGATCCGAGCAGTACTTC
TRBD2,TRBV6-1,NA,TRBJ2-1,CASSEGGGGQFF,TGTGCCAGCAGTGAAGGGGGGGGAGGACAGTTCTTC
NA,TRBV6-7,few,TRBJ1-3,CASTLGNTIYF,TGTGCCAGCACCCTCGGAAACACCATATATTTT
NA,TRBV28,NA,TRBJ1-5,CASSFGRGGGQPQHF,TGTGCCAGCAGTTTCGGCAGGGGCGGCGGTCAGCCCCAGCATTTT
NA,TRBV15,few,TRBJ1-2,CATSRTPTRGTYDGYTF,TGTGCCACCAGCAGAACACCCACCCGGGGGACCTACGATGGCTACACCTTC
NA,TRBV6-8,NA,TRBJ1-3,CASRTYSGNTIYF,TGTGCCAGCAGAACTTACTCTGGAAACACCATATATTTT
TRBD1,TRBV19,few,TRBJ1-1,CASSIDWGTGHTEAFF,TGTGCCAGTAGTATAGATTGGGGGACAGGGCACACTGAAGCTTTCTTT
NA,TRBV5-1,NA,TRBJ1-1,CASSTGTVNTEAFF,TGCGCCAGCAGCACCGGGACGGTGAACACTGAAGCTTTCTTT
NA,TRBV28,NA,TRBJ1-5,CASSSPGHPPQHF,TGTGCCAGCAGTTCCCCAGGACATCCCCCCCAGCATTTT
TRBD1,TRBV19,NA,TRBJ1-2,CASGGQGPTFPNYGYTF,TGTGCCAGTGGAGGACAGGGGCCAACATTTCCTAACTATGGCTACACCTTC
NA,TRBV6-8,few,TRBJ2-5,CASTHIDKTQYF,TGTGCCAGCACTCACATAGATAAGACCCAGTACTTC
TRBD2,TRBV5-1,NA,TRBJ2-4,CASSLEVRGAGNIQYF,TGCGCCAGCAGCTTGGAGGTGCGGGGGGCTGGAAACATTCAGTACTTC
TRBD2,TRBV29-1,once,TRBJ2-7,CSVVGTSGGRREQYF,TGCAGCGTTGTTGGGACTAGCGGAGGGAGGCGCGAGCAGTACTTC
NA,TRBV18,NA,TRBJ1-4,CASSPRGEGEKLFF,TGTGCCAGCTCACCACGAGGGGAAGGTGAAAAACTGTTTTTT
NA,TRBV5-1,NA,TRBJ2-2,CASSRTTDSTGELFF,TGCGCCAGCAGCCGGACTACCGACAGCACCGGGGAGCTGTTTTTT
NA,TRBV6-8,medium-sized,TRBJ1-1,CAISGGAGTTEAFF,TGTGCCATCAGTGGGGGAGCAGGTACCACTGAAGCTTTCTTT
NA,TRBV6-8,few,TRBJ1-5,CASSLVPTESNQPQHF,TGTGCCAGCAGTTTAGTTCCGACCGAAAGCAATCAGCCCCAGCATTTT
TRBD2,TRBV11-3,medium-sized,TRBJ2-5,CASSLEAGEETQYF,TGTGCCAGCAGCTTAGAAGCGGGGGAGGAGACCCAGTACTTC